One and the same sample provided the 28 T cell receptor beta chains below, sequenced in a study of blood T cell repertoires in COVID-19. Generated by immunoSEQ multiplex PCR, the TCRdb table keeps only in-frame clones and is missing some. This sample yields roughly 400,000 clones, of which about 87% are seen a single time; 10% belongs to the top ten. Sequencing was carried out using PBMCs or T cells enriched from blood (not recorded which). All receptors derive from a woman between 50 and 59 years old who had recovered from COVID-19.

The rearrangement uses TRBV12-3 or TRBV12-4 and TRBJ2-7; no firm D call. V was clipped by 1 base and J by 3 bases, with 7 bases between them. The CDR3 consists of 13 residues. The CDR3 nucleotides are TGTGCCAGCAGTTTAGGCTTCGGCTACGAGCAGTACTTC. Translation: CASSLGFGYEQYF.

V and J are TRBV3-1 (or the pseudogene TRBV3-2) and TRBJ2-3; TRBD1 matches 8 bases. Germline V lookup: CDR1 LGHDT, CDR2 YNNKEL (reference sequence). CDR3 size: 16 residues. With 5 bases clipped from V and 2 bases from J, the junction kept 9 bases outside the gene matches. The CDR3 sequence: CASSGRPGQDTDTQYF. In DNA form, the CDR3 reads TGTGCCAGCAGCGGAAGACCGGGACAGGACACAGATACGCAGTATTTT.

This chain connects TRBV18 to TRBJ2-1; maybe TRBD1 (5 bases). CDR3 length: 16 residues. Trimming pared 4 bases from V and 6 bases from J, leaving 19 bases between. Germline CDR1 KGHSH, CDR2 LQKENI. As DNA, the CDR3 is TGTGCCAGCTCACTAAGCTGGACACCACGGGCCAATGAGCAGTTCTTC. Its translation: CASSLSWTPRANEQFF.

V gene TRBV5-1 combines with J gene TRBJ2-3; a weak D match, TRBD2 (5 bases). The V gene lost 4 bases and the J gene lost 1 base, with 16 bases spanning the gap. There are 16 residues in the CDR3. The germline V gene has CDR1 SGHRS and CDR2 YFSETQ. The CDR3 DNA follows: TGCGCCAGCAGCGGCGTACCGGGGTTCGGCACAGATACGCAGTATTTT. Translated: CASSGVPGFGTDTQYF.

CDR3 sequence (DNA): TGTGCCAGCAGCGGTAGCGGGGGGGCCAATGAGCAGTTCTTC. This encodes CASSGSGGANEQFF. The chain couples TRBV9 to TRBJ2-1; 11 nucleotides match TRBD2. The germline V gene has CDR1 SGDLS and CDR2 YYNGEE. This CDR3 contains 14 residues. V trimming: 3 bases; J trimming: 6 bases; junction bases outside the gene matches: 2.

The rearrangement links TRBV5-8 to TRBJ1-2; no clear D. The CDR3 has 12 residues. Trimming shortened V by 4 bases and J by 5 bases, and 9 bases separated the two germline ends. Per germline, CDR1 SGHTS and CDR2 YDEGEE. The CDR3 DNA reads as TGTGCCAGCAGCCCAGACAAGTATGGCTACACCTTC. Amino acids: CASSPDKYGYTF.

The chain joins TRBV5-1 to TRBJ2-7; 7 positions agree with TRBD1. In germline, CDR1 is SGHRS, CDR2 YFSETQ. CDR3 size: 15 residues. The trim removed 3 bases at V and 1 base at J, leaving 7 bases unmatched. Here the CDR3 reads CASSYRDSESYEQYF. CDR3 DNA: TGCGCCAGCAGCTACCGGGACAGCGAGTCCTACGAGCAGTACTTC.

Here the CDR3 DNA reads TGTGCCAGCAGCTTAGGTAGATTGGGGGCCGCGAACACCGGGGAGCTGTTTTTT. This codes for CASSLGRLGAANTGELFF. The rearrangement links TRBV7-9 to TRBJ2-2, with D tentatively TRBD1 (6 bases). The ends were cut back, 1 base at V and 0 bases at J, with 15 bases in the middle. CDR3 length: 18 amino acids. Germline-derived CDR1 and CDR2 are SEHNR and FQNEAQ (reference sequence).

The rearrangement joins TRBV3-1 (or the pseudogene TRBV3-2) to TRBJ1-1; 9 nucleotides agree with TRBD1. The CDR3 is 16 residues long. Germline V gives CDR1 LGHDT, CDR2 YNNKEL (reference sequence). With V trimmed by 1 base and J by 5 bases, 8 bases remained unmatched. CDR3: CASSQAKGTGRTEAFF. For the CDR3, the DNA is TGTGCCAGCAGCCAAGCCAAAGGGACAGGGAGAACTGAAGCTTTCTTT.

The rearrangement uses TRBV6-1 and TRBJ2-5; a possible D gene is TRBD2 (6 bases). The CDR3 covers 15 residues. V was cut by 3 bases and J by 5 bases, with 16 bases left in between. The germline V gene encodes CDR1 MNHNS and CDR2 SASEGT. The CDR3 region is CASSDPTPGVETQYF. DNA for the CDR3: TGTGCCAGCAGTGACCCAACTCCGGGGGTGGAGACCCAGTACTTC.

The J gene is TRBJ1-6, the V gene TRBV21-1; the tabulated D call, TRBD1, remains unverified against the DNA. TRBV21-1 is recorded as a pseudogene. This CDR3 has 18 amino acids. The CDR3 DNA sequence: TGTGCCAGCAGCAAATTCGGGCAGGGACAGGGAAATAATTCACCCCTCCACTTT. Its translation: CASSKFGQGQGNNSPLHF.

The CDR3 here is CASSQDRVSATNEKLFF. DNA for the CDR3: TGCGCCAGCAGCCAGGACAGGGTGTCTGCAACTAATGAAAAACTGTTTTTT. This sequence joins TRBV4-3 and TRBJ1-4; 8 nucleotides agree with TRBD1. V was pared by 3 bases and J by 0 bases, with 6 bases of the junction left unmatched. The CDR3 contains 17 residues. Germline CDR1 reads LGHNA; CDR2 reads YSLEER.

The chain links TRBV27 to TRBJ2-5; TRBD2 might be the D (6 bases). From germline, CDR1 is MNHEY and CDR2 SMNVEV (reference sequence). Trimming left V 10 bases short and J 8 bases short, with 20 bases between. The length of the CDR3 is 13 residues. The chain's CDR3 is CATRGGRFQTQYF. The CDR3 region has the DNA TGTGCCACGAGGGGAGGACGCTTCCAAACCCAGTACTTC.

This chain uses TRBV30 with TRBJ1-3; D not resolved. The CDR3 has 12 amino acids. Germline V gene sequence: CDR1 GTSNPN, CDR2 SVGIG (reference sequence). V lost 3 bases to trimming and J lost 0 bases, with 3 bases between them. CDR3 nucleotide sequence: TGTGCCTGGAGCCGCTCTGGAAACACCATATATTTT. It encodes CAWSRSGNTIYF.

The rearrangement uses TRBV3-1 (or the pseudogene TRBV3-2) and TRBJ1-3; the match to TRBD1 covers 8 bases. The length of the CDR3 is 17 residues. V was pared by 1 base and J by 0 bases, with 5 bases of the junction left unmatched. Germline CDR1 LGHDT, CDR2 YNNKEL (reference sequence). The CDR3 reads CASSQGDRPSSGNTIYF. The DNA of the CDR3 is TGTGCCAGCAGCCAAGGGGACAGGCCGAGCTCTGGAAACACCATATATTTT.

This chain's CDR3 is CASSLTPGANEKLFF. The CDR3 DNA sequence: TGCGCCAGCAGCTTGACTCCCGGAGCTAATGAAAAACTGTTTTTT. The J gene is TRBJ1-4, the V gene TRBV5-1; D gene ambiguous. Trimming removed 1 base at V and 3 bases at J, with 10 bases between. In germline, CDR1 is SGHRS, CDR2 YFSETQ. The CDR3 has 15 amino acids.

CDR3 in amino acids: CASSQGEAYEQYF. DNA for the CDR3: TGCGCCAGCAGCCAGGGGGAGGCCTACGAGCAGTACTTC. J is TRBJ2-7 and V is TRBV4-1; maybe TRBD2 (6 bases). Germline V CDR1 and CDR2: MGHRA, YSYEKL. The length of the CDR3 is 13 residues. The ends were cut back, 3 bases at V and 2 bases at J, with 8 bases in the middle.

The chain links TRBV24-1 to TRBJ2-1; TRBD2 might be the D (6 bases). V was shortened by 7 bases and J by 4 bases, with 13 bases between the two germline ends. The CDR3 is made up of 14 amino acids. Germline CDR1 and CDR2: KGHDR and SFDVKD. In DNA form, the CDR3 reads TGTGCCACCAGGGGGGGTCAGAAATACAATGAGCAGTTCTTC. It is translated as CATRGGQKYNEQFF.

The V and J genes are TRBV6-2 or TRBV6-3 and TRBJ2-5, with 10 bases identical to TRBD2. This CDR3 region has 16 residues. V was clipped by 0 bases and J by 0 bases; unmatched bases: 1. The germline V gene has CDR1 MNHEY and CDR2 SVGEGT. The CDR3 bases are TGTGCCAGCAGTTACTCACTAGCGGGGTACCAAGAGACCCAGTACTTC. Translating gives CASSYSLAGYQETQYF.

This sequence joins TRBV4-3 and TRBJ1-1; D is undetermined. Germline CDR1 and CDR2: LGHNA and YSLEER. The CDR3 sequence is 13 residues long. Trimming removed 4 bases from V and 8 bases from J, with 14 bases in between. CDR3 bases: TGCGCCAGCAGCCGTACACGGGGATTGGAAGCTTTCTTT. Protein sequence: CASSRTRGLEAFF.

The V gene is TRBV19, the J gene TRBJ1-6, with D uncertain. Trimming cost V 3 bases and J 7 bases, with 10 bases left between them. The CDR3 covers 14 residues. Germline assignment: CDR1 LNHDA and CDR2 SQIVND (reference sequence). This CDR3 is CASSIGSGNSPLHF. CDR3 in DNA: TGTGCCAGTAGTATTGGCAGCGGGAATTCACCCCTCCACTTT.

The V and J genes are TRBV2 and TRBJ1-4, with TRBD1 matching over 7 bases. V shed 2 bases, J shed 7 bases, and the junction held 7 bases outside the gene matches. Germline loops: CDR1 SNHLY, CDR2 FYNNEI. This CDR3 is 15 amino acids long. CDR3 sequence (DNA): TGTGCCAGCAGTGAATTGGGACAGAGCGGTGAAAAACTGTTTTTT. The encoded protein is CASSELGQSGEKLFF.

This sequence joins TRBV6-5 and TRBJ1-1; unclear D gene. V was pared by 2 bases and J by 4 bases, with 8 bases between. Germline V lookup: CDR1 MNHEY, CDR2 SVGAGI. The length of the CDR3 is 13 residues. The CDR3 spells CASSYRYGTEAFF. The CDR3 DNA sequence: TGTGCCAGCAGTTACCGGTATGGCACTGAAGCTTTCTTT.

The chain joins TRBV6-2 or TRBV6-3 to TRBJ2-2, with TRBD1 matching 11 bases. V dropped 4 bases and J dropped 0; count of bases not matched to a gene: 7. Germline-derived CDR1 and CDR2 are MNHEY and SVGEGT. CDR3 length: 18 residues. CDR3 nucleotide sequence: TGTGCCAGCAGTTCCGGGACAGGGGGTTTAACGAACACCGGGGAGCTGTTTTTT. Protein product: CASSSGTGGLTNTGELFF.

The V and J genes are TRBV4-1 and TRBJ1-1; TRBD1 agrees at 9 bases. Germline V gene data show CDR1 as MGHRA and CDR2 as YSYEKL. V shed 3 bases, J shed 6 bases, and the junction held 8 bases outside the gene matches. The CDR3 spans 15 residues. DNA for the CDR3: TGCGCCAGCAGCCAGCCGGGACAGGGTCCCCCTGAAGCTTTCTTT. Protein: CASSQPGQGPPEAFF.

The gene calls are TRBV10-3 and TRBJ2-3; D perhaps matches TRBD2 (6 bases). V was trimmed by 5 bases and J by 0 bases, leaving 12 bases between them. From germline, CDR1 is ENHRY and CDR2 SYGVKD. This CDR3 is built from 15 residues. The CDR3 DNA sequence: TGTGCCATCAGTCTCGACGGGACTAGCACAGATACGCAGTATTTT. Amino acid sequence: CAISLDGTSTDTQYF.

This clone was seen once. The chain recombines TRBV11-3 with TRBJ2-7; the D gene is possibly TRBD2 (5 bases). The V end was cut by 1 base, the J end by 7 bases, with 11 bases between. This CDR3 has 13 residues. The germline CDR1 and CDR2 sequences are SGHNT and YENEEA. The CDR3 loop is CASSLVGGGEQYF. CDR3 bases: TGTGCCAGCAGCTTAGTCGGAGGAGGTGAGCAGTACTTC.

V gene TRBV9 combines with J gene TRBJ2-3, with TRBD1 matching over 9 bases. Per the germline V gene, CDR1 is SGDLS and CDR2 is YYNGEE. The V segment lost 2 bases and the J segment 3 bases; nucleotides outside the gene matches: 4. This CDR3 is built from 15 residues. The CDR3 loop reads CASSVSGQGTDTQYF. DNA of the CDR3: TGTGCCAGCAGCGTGTCGGGACAGGGAACAGATACGCAGTATTTT.